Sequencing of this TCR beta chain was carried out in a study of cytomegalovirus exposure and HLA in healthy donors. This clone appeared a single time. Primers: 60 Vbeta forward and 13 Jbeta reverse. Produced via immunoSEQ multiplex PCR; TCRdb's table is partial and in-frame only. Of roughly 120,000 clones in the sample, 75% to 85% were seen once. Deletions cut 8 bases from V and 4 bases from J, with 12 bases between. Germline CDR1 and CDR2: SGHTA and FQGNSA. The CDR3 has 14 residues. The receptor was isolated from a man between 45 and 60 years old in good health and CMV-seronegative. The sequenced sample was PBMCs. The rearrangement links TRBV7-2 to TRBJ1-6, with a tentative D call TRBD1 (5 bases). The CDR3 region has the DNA TGTGCCAGCGAACAGGCATCGTATAATTCACCCCTCCACTTT. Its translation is CASEQASYNSPLHF.